What follows are 17 T cell receptor beta chains derived from one specimen sequenced in a study of T cell responses to AZD1222 COVID-19 vaccine. The table came from immunoSEQ multiplex PCR; TCRdb's copy has only in-frame clones and leaves some out. The data show fewer than 150,000 clones, about nine tenths seen once. The source was peripheral blood, collected 28 days after the second AZD1222 dose. The receptors shown here come from an adult who received the AZD1222 COVID-19 vaccine.

V usage is TRBV10-3 and J usage is TRBJ2-1; no clear D. CDR3 length equals 13 residues. Trimming cost V 6 bases and J 0 bases, with 6 bases left between them. Germline CDR1 reads ENHRY; CDR2 reads SYGVKD. The DNA for the CDR3 is TGTGCCATCAGATCCATCTCCTACAATGAGCAGTTCTTC. It codes for CAIRSISYNEQFF.

A remark on this clone: Other DNA sequences in this specimen translate into the identical CDR3. This chain joins TRBV9 and TRBJ2-7; no definite D call. The CDR3 loop spans 13 amino acids. V was cut by 0 bases and J by 5 bases, with 9 bases left in between. Germline V gives CDR1 SGDLS, CDR2 YYNGEE. The CDR3 coding sequence is TGTGCCAGCAGCGTAGGAAGGTTGGACGAGCAGTACTTC. This codes for CASSVGRLDEQYF.

In the case of this clone: The same CDR3 also results from other DNA sequences found in this sample. The chain is built from TRBV28 and TRBJ1-5; no clear D gene. CDR1 and CDR2 from the germline V gene are MDHEN and SYDVKM. This CDR3 spans 14 amino acids. V dropped 1 base and J dropped 1 base, with 5 bases sitting between them. CDR3 in amino acids: CASSLSGSNQPQHF. Here the CDR3 DNA reads TGTGCCAGCAGTTTATCGGGAAGCAATCAGCCCCAGCATTTT.

This chain's CDR3 is CASSTTGGSGGYTF. The CDR3 coding sequence is TGCGCCAGCAGTACCACAGGGGGCTCGGGTGGCTACACCTTC. The chain recombines TRBV10-2 with TRBJ1-2, with 9 positions matching TRBD1. CDR3 length: 14 residues. After removal of 5 bases from V and 7 bases from J, the junction contained 8 bases not matched to a gene. The V gene's germline CDR1 is WSHSY and CDR2 SAAADI.

The chain couples TRBV7-2 to TRBJ1-1; possible D gene TRBD1, 6 bases. CDR3 length equals 15 residues. V was trimmed by 3 bases and J by 2 bases, leaving 13 bases between them. Per germline, CDR1 SGHTA and CDR2 FQGNSA. In DNA form, the CDR3 reads TGTGCCAGCAGCTTCCCAGACAGGCCTAACACTGAAGCTTTCTTT. Amino acid sequence: CASSFPDRPNTEAFF.

As DNA, the CDR3 is TGTGCCAGCGGACGGACAGGGGCTGGAAACACCATATATTTT. Translating gives CASGRTGAGNTIYF. The rearrangement links TRBV6-5 to TRBJ1-3, with TRBD1 matching 9 bases. The CDR3 totals 14 residues. The germline CDR1 and CDR2 sequences are MNHEY and SVGAGI. V lost 8 bases, J lost 2 bases, and 4 bases stayed unmatched.

The CDR3 spells CAWRRRRGNTEAFF. CDR3 DNA sequence: TGTGCCTGGAGGAGGCGCAGGGGGAACACTGAAGCTTTCTTT. This chain uses TRBV30 with TRBJ1-1, with a tentative D call TRBD1 (6 bases). In germline, CDR1 is GTSNPN, CDR2 SVGIG (reference sequence). V gave up 3 bases and J gave up 1 base, with 12 bases separating them. CDR3 length equals 14 residues.

V and J are TRBV5-6 and TRBJ1-1, with 12 bases that match TRBD1. This CDR3 is 19 amino acids long. Germline loops: CDR1 SGHDT, CDR2 YYEEEE. The V gene end was trimmed by 4 bases and the J gene end by 5 bases; junction bases not matched to a gene: 18. The CDR3 DNA follows: TGTGCCAGCAGCCCGAAACAAACCGGGACAGGGGGCCGGAAAACTGAAGCTTTCTTT. This gives the protein CASSPKQTGTGGRKTEAFF.

The chain combines TRBV2 with TRBJ1-2; D unresolved. The V gene lost 3 bases and the J gene lost 4 bases, with 12 bases spanning the gap. CDR1 SNHLY and CDR2 FYNNEI come from the germline V gene. CDR3 length: 14 amino acids. CDR3 in DNA: TGTGCCAGCAGTGACGGCAAGCTCTCCTATGGCTACACCTTC. This codes for CASSDGKLSYGYTF.

This clone was detected once. The V gene is TRBV10-2, the J gene TRBJ1-3, with 7 bases identical to TRBD1. This CDR3 comprises 15 residues. CDR1 and CDR2 (germline): WSHSY, SAAADI. Trimming took 4 bases from V and 2 from J; bases not matched to a gene: 5. The CDR3: CASSVRQGTGNTIYF. The CDR3, as DNA: TGCGCCAGCAGTGTACGACAGGGAACTGGAAACACCATATATTTT.

The J gene is TRBJ2-2, the V gene TRBV6-4; TRBD1 agrees at 7 bases. The CDR3 has 14 residues. Germline values: CDR1 MRHNA, CDR2 SNTAGT. V was pared by 4 bases and J by 6 bases, with 5 bases of the junction left unmatched. CDR3: CASSATGVPGELFF. The CDR3 DNA sequence: TGTGCCAGCAGTGCTACAGGGGTACCCGGGGAGCTGTTTTTT.

The chain carries TRBV19 and TRBJ1-2; D gene ambiguous. The CDR3 length is 13 residues. V was shortened by 0 bases and J by 5 bases, with 7 bases between the two germline ends. In germline, CDR1 is LNHDA, CDR2 SQIVND (reference sequence). In DNA, the CDR3 is TGTGCCAGTAGTATAGATCCACGTTATGGCTACACCTTC. Translating gives CASSIDPRYGYTF.

This clone occurred a few times. V and J are TRBV27 and TRBJ2-7; tentatively, D is TRBD1 or TRBD2 (6 bases each). V dropped 10 bases and J dropped 3 bases, with 25 bases sitting between them. The CDR3 has 16 amino acids. The germline CDR1 and CDR2 sequences are MNHEY and SMNVEV (reference sequence). This CDR3 is CANSRTLRGAHYEQYF. The DNA for the CDR3 is TGTGCCAACTCACGAACCCTTAGGGGGGCCCACTACGAGCAGTACTTC.

The chain recombines TRBV5-6 with TRBJ1-5; the match to TRBD1 covers 7 bases. V gave up 3 bases and J gave up 5 bases; unmatched junction bases: 11. This CDR3 has 16 residues. Germline-derived CDR1 and CDR2 are SGHDT and YYEEEE. CDR3 DNA sequence: TGTGCCAGCAGCTGGTCCGGGACAGTCTATGATCAGCCCCAGCATTTT. It translates to CASSWSGTVYDQPQHF.

The chain employs TRBV27 and TRBJ1-5, with D unresolved. CDR3 length: 14 amino acids. Deletions cut 2 bases from V and 4 bases from J, with 9 bases between. Per germline, CDR1 MNHEY and CDR2 SMNVEV (reference sequence). CDR3 residues: CASSLRIGNQPQHF. As DNA, the CDR3 is TGTGCCAGCAGTTTAAGGATCGGGAATCAGCCCCAGCATTTT.

The V and J genes are TRBV27 and TRBJ1-2, with TRBD1 identical over 7 bases. There are 12 residues in the CDR3. Trimming removed 6 bases from V and 8 bases from J; junction bases left unmatched: 6. Germline V gene lookup returns CDR1 MNHEY and CDR2 SMNVEV (reference sequence). For the CDR3, the DNA is TGTGCCAGCAGACAGGGGATAGGGGGCTACACCTTC. Translating it yields CASRQGIGGYTF.

V gene TRBV6-5 combines with J gene TRBJ1-2; a weak D match, TRBD1 (5 bases). The V end was cut by 6 bases, the J end by 10 bases, with 15 bases between. The CDR3 spans 12 residues. Germline CDR1 reads MNHEY; CDR2 reads SVGAGI. CDR3 region: CASRQMGGPYTF. CDR3 bases: TGTGCCAGCAGACAAATGGGGGGTCCCTACACCTTC.